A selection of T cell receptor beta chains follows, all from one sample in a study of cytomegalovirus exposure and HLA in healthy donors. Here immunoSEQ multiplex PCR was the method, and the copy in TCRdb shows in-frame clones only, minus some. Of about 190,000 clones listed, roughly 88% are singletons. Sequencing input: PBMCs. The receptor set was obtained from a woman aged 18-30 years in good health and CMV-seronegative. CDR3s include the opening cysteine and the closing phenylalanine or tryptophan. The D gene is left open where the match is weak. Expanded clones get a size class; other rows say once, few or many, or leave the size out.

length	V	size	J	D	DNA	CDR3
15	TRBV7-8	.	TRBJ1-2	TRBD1	TGTGCCAGCAGCACCACCGGGACAGGGCTCTATGGCTACACCTTC	CASSTTGTGLYGYTF
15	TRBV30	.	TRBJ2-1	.	TGTGCCTGGAAACACGGCTCGGGTCCTTACAATGAGCAGTTCTTC	CAWKHGSGPYNEQFF
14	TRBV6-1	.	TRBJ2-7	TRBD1	TGTGCCAGCACAGAGACAGGGGAGCCCTACGAGCAGTACTTC	CASTETGEPYEQYF
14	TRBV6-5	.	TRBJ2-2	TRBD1	TGTGCCAGCAGAGACGGGACAGGGACCGGGGAGCTGTTTTTT	CASRDGTGTGELFF
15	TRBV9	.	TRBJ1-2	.	TGTGCCAGCAGCGTAGATTGGCGGGCGGGCTATGGCTACACCTTC	CASSVDWRAGYGYTF
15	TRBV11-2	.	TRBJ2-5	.	TGTGCCAGCAGCTTAATGTGGGGGGGCGATGAGACCCAGTACTTC	CASSLMWGGDETQYF
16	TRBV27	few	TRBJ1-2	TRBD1	TGTGCCAGCAGTTTCTTGACAGGGGTAGATCGGTATGGCTACACCTTC	CASSFLTGVDRYGYTF
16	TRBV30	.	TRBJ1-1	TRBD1	TGTGCCTGGAGTGTAGGAAGACACAGGGGGGGCACTGAAGCTTTCTTT	CAWSVGRHRGGTEAFF
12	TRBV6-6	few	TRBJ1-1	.	TGTGCCGCAGCGGGCCAGGGCACTGAAGCTTTCTTT	CAAAGQGTEAFF
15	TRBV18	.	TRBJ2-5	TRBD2	TGTGCCAGCTCACCACCGGTGGCGGGAGGGGAGACCCAGTACTTC	CASSPPVAGGETQYF
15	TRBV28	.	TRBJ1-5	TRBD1	TGTGCCAGCACACTACTTGCAGGGGGCGGTCAGCCCCAGCATTTT	CASTLLAGGGQPQHF
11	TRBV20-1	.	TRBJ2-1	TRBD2	TGCAGTTCAACTAGCGGGAATGAGCAGTTCTTC	CSSTSGNEQFF
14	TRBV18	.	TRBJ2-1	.	TGTGCCAGCTCACCACCATCAGGGTTCAATGAGCAGTTCTTC	CASSPPSGFNEQFF
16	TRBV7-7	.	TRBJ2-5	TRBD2	TGTGCCAGCAGCTTAATGGTTAGCGGGGGAGGGGAGACCCAGTACTTC	CASSLMVSGGGETQYF
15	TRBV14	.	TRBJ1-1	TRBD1	TGTGCCAGCAGCCCGACGACAGGGATTGACACTGAAGCTTTCTTT	CASSPTTGIDTEAFF
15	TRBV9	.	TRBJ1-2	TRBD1	TGTGCCAGCAGCGCACGGACAGGATCTCCTACTGGCTACACCTTC	CASSARTGSPTGYTF
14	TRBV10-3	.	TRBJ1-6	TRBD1	TGTGCCATCAGTTCCGGGACAGCTAATTCACCCCTCCACTTT	CAISSGTANSPLHF
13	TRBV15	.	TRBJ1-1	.	TGTGCCACCAAAAGGGGATATGACACTGAAGCTTTCTTT	CATKRGYDTEAFF
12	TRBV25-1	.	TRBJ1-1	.	TGTGCCAGCAGTGGAACAGCTTTTGAAGCTTTCTTT	CASSGTAFEAFF
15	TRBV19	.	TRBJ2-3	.	TGTGCCAGTAGTACGGGCGGGGCAGCTGGCGATACGCAGTATTTT	CASSTGGAAGDTQYF
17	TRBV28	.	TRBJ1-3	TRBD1	TGTGCCAGCAGTTCCCCGGGGACAGAGGACTCTGGAAACACCATATATTTT	CASSSPGTEDSGNTIYF
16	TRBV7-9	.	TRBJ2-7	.	TGTGCCAGCAGCTTAGTCGCAGGGGCCCGTTCCTACGAGCAGTACTTC	CASSLVAGARSYEQYF
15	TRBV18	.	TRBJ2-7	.	TGTGCCAGCTCACCGCCACAGGCAACAGGCTACGAGCAGTACTTC	CASSPPQATGYEQYF
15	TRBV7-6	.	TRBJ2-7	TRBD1	TGTGCCAGCAGCCCACGACAGGGCTTGTCCTACGAGCAGTACTTC	CASSPRQGLSYEQYF
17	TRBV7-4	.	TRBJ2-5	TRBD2	TGTGCCAGCAGCTTGAAAGCCCCGACTAGCTCCTTTGGAGCCCAGTACTTC	CASSLKAPTSSFGAQYF
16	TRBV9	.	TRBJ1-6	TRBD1	TGTGCCAGCAGAGTAGGATTGGGACAGGAAAGTTCACCCCTCCACTTT	CASRVGLGQESSPLHF
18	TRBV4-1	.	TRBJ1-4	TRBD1	TGCGCCAGCAGCCAAGATGGGGCTTTGGGACAGACGAATGAAAAACTGTTTTTT	CASSQDGALGQTNEKLFF
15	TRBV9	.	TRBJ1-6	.	TGTGCCAGCAGCACAGGACAGCCTTATAATTCACCCCTCCACTTT	CASSTGQPYNSPLHF
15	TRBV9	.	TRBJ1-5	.	TGTGCCAGCAGCGTAGACGGGCAGGGGAATCAGCCCCAGCATTTT	CASSVDGQGNQPQHF
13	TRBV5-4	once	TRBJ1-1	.	TGTGCCAGCAGCCTACTAATTAGCACTGAAGCTTTCTTT	CASSLLISTEAFF
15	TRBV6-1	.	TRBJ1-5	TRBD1	TGTGCCAGCACGAGGACAGGGGGAAGCGATCAGCCCCAGCATTTT	CASTRTGGSDQPQHF
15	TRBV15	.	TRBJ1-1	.	TGTGCCACCAGCGGGAAAACAGGGCGCGGCACTGAAGCTTTCTTT	CATSGKTGRGTEAFF
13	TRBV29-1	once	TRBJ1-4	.	TGCAGCTGCGGGGTGCCGAGTAATGAAAAACTGTTTTTT	CSCGVPSNEKLFF
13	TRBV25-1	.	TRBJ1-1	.	TGTGCCAGCAGCCTGGGACATGAATTTGAAGCTTTCTTT	CASSLGHEFEAFF
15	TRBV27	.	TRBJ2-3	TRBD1	TGTGCCAGCAGTAAACGGACAGGGGGCGGAGATACGCAGTATTTT	CASSKRTGGGDTQYF
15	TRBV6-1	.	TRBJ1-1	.	TGTGCCAGCAGTGAAGCGGGGAGATGGAACACTGAAGCTTTCTTT	CASSEAGRWNTEAFF
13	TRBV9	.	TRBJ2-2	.	TGTGCCAGCAGCGCCCGGGAGACCGGGGAGCTGTTTTTT	CASSARETGELFF
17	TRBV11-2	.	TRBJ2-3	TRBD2	TGTGCCAGCAGCTTAGGAGGGGCTAGCGGACGCACAGATACGCAGTATTTT	CASSLGGASGRTDTQYF
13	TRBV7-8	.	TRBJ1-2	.	TGTGCCAGCAGCTCCCAGGACAGCTATGGCTACACCTTC	CASSSQDSYGYTF
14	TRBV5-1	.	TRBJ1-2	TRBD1	TGCGCCAGCAGCTTTCTACAGGGGAGTTATGGCTACACCTTC	CASSFLQGSYGYTF
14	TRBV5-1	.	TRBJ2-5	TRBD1	TGCGCCAGCAGCACGGGACAGGCGAAAGAGACCCAGTACTTC	CASSTGQAKETQYF
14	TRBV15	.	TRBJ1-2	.	TGTGCCACCAGCAGCGACAGGAGGAGAGATGGCTACACCTTC	CATSSDRRRDGYTF
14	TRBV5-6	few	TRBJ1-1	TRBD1	TGTGCCAGCAGCACCGCGGACAGGGGATCCGAAGCTTTCTTT	CASSTADRGSEAFF
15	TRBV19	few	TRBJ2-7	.	TGTGCCAGTAGTATAGACGGGGGGCGCTCCTACGAGCAGTACTTC	CASSIDGGRSYEQYF
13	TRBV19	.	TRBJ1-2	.	TGTGCCAGTAGTAAGGGGCCGGACTATGGCTACACCTTC	CASSKGPDYGYTF
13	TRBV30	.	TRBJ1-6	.	TGTGCCTTCAACAGGGATCGGAATTCACCCCTCCACTTT	CAFNRDRNSPLHF
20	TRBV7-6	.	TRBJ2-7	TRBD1	TGTGCCAGCAGCTTAGCGAGAGGACAGGGAAGGTTGGGGCCGACCTACGAGCAGTACTTC	CASSLARGQGRLGPTYEQYF
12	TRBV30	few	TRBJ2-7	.	TGTGCCTGGAGTGTGCGCGGCTACGAGCAGTACTTC	CAWSVRGYEQYF
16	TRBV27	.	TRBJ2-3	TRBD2	TGTGCCAGCAGTCCCGGGACTAGGGTTTTTCCAGATACGCAGTATTTT	CASSPGTRVFPDTQYF
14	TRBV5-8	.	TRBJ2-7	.	TGTGCCAGCAGCATGAGGACGGGGAGATCCGAGCAGTACTTC	CASSMRTGRSEQYF
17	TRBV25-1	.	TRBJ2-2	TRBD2	TGTGCCAGCAGTGCACTAGCGGGAGGGCCGGGCACCGGGGAGCTGTTTTTT	CASSALAGGPGTGELFF
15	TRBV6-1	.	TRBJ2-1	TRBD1	TGTGCCAGCAGTGACGGGACAGGGTCCTACAATGAGCAGTTCTTC	CASSDGTGSYNEQFF
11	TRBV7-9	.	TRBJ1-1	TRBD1	TGTGCCTCCTCGAGAGACAGGGCGGCTTTCTTT	CASSRDRAAFF
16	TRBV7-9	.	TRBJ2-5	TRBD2	TGTGCCAGCAGCCTACTAGCGGGGGGCTTTTTAGAGACCCAGTACTTC	CASSLLAGGFLETQYF